These 28 T cell receptor beta chains were all obtained from the same sample, sequenced in a study of blood T cell repertoires in COVID-19. The protocol was immunoSEQ multiplex PCR, while the TCRdb copy is restricted to in-frame clones and leaves out a portion. The data show over 200,000 clones, with around 86% seen just once and approximately 5.4% held by the top ten. The sample taken for sequencing was peripheral blood. These receptors were taken from a human donor in a cohort sampled during active COVID-19.

A single count supports this clone. The chain couples TRBV11-2 to TRBJ2-5, with 11 nucleotides matching TRBD2. CDR1 is SGHAT and CDR2 is FQNNGV in the germline V gene. V gave up 4 bases and J gave up 3 bases; unmatched junction bases: 7. The CDR3 is made up of 16 amino acids. CDR3 amino acids: CASSSIAGGAEETQYF. In DNA form, the CDR3 reads TGTGCCAGCAGCTCTATAGCGGGAGGGGCAGAAGAGACCCAGTACTTC. The whole variable domain, filled in from reference TRBV11-2 and TRBJ2-5, reads EAGVAQSPRYKIIEKRQSVAFWCNPISGHATLYWYQQILGQGPKLLIQFQNNGVVDDSQLPKDRFSAERLKGVDSTLKIQPAKLEDSAVYLCASSSIAGGAEETQYFGPGTRLLVL.

This clone was detected only a few times. Distinct nucleotide sequences in the sample also encode this CDR3. The V gene is TRBV19, the J gene TRBJ1-5; 8 positions agree with TRBD1. Germline V gene data show CDR1 as LNHDA and CDR2 as SQIVND (reference sequence). The CDR3 runs to 14 residues. Trimming cost V 8 bases and J 4 bases; bases outside gene matches: 7. The CDR3 DNA follows: TGTGCCAGTTCTATCCGGGACAGGAATCAGCCCCAGCATTTT. Its protein product is CASSIRDRNQPQHF.

The rearrangement links TRBV11-2 to TRBJ2-7, with TRBD2 as a possible D gene (6 bases). The CDR3 has 15 residues. The germline gives CDR1 SGHAT, CDR2 FQNNGV. V was clipped by 4 bases and J by 2 bases, with 15 bases between them. CDR3 amino acids: CASSSSGTLTYEQYF. The CDR3, as DNA: TGTGCCAGCAGCTCCTCCGGGACTCTAACCTACGAGCAGTACTTC.

V and J are TRBV19 and TRBJ2-7, with D perhaps matching TRBD2 (5 bases). V was trimmed by 9 bases and J by 4 bases, leaving 19 bases between them. The germline V gene has CDR1 LNHDA and CDR2 SQIVND (reference sequence). The CDR3 length is 14 residues. Written as DNA, the CDR3 is TGTGCCAGAAGGCGGGTGGCCCGCCGGTACGAGCAGTACTTC. Translating it yields CARRRVARRYEQYF. Full variable domain (rest looked up from reference TRBV19 and TRBJ2-7): DGGITQSPKYLFRKEGQNVTLSCEQNLNHDAMYWYRQDPGQGLRLIYYSQIVNDFQKGDIAEGYSVSREKKESFPLTVTSAQKNPTAFYLCARRRVARRYEQYFGPGTRLTVT.

This clone was seen a handful of times. The chain carries TRBV28 and TRBJ1-6, with 9 nucleotides matching TRBD1. Germline-derived CDR1 and CDR2 are MDHEN and SYDVKM. The junction had 6 bases not matched to a gene; V was cut back by 5 bases and J by 10 bases. The length of the CDR3 is 14 residues. The CDR3 DNA reads as TGTGCCAGCAGTCCGGGACAGGGATACTCACCCCTCCACTTT. Translating it yields CASSPGQGYSPLHF.

The chain has TRBV10-3 and TRBJ1-2; D call uncertain. The CDR3 spans 15 residues. The V end was cut by 1 base, the J end by 8 bases, with 17 bases between. Germline lookup yields CDR1 ENHRY and CDR2 SYGVKD. The CDR3 DNA follows: TGTGCCATCAGTGAGTACGAGACACCTACGGGGGGCTACACCTTC. It specifies CAISEYETPTGGYTF.

The V gene is TRBV7-2, the J gene TRBJ1-1; maybe TRBD1 (6 bases). Trimming took 5 bases from V and 1 from J, leaving 14 bases between them. Germline V gene data show CDR1 as SGHTA and CDR2 as FQGNSA. The CDR3 consists of 15 residues. The CDR3 DNA reads TGTGCCAGCAGCCCCCACAGGGCAGCGAACACTGAAGCTTTCTTT. As protein: CASSPHRAANTEAFF.

The V call is TRBV10-3, the J call TRBJ2-1; D perhaps matches TRBD2 (6 bases). The germline CDR1 and CDR2 sequences are ENHRY and SYGVKD. Trimming stripped 0 bases from V and 15 bases from J, with 12 bases between. The CDR3 length is 12 residues. As DNA, the CDR3 is TGTGCCATCAGTGAGTCGACTAGTCGGATGTTCTTC. Protein: CAISESTSRMFF.

This clone was counted only a few times. The rearrangement joins TRBV5-1 to TRBJ1-6, with TRBD1 matching 10 bases. J lost 5 bases, V lost 4 bases, and 9 bases had no gene match. This CDR3 spans 17 amino acids. The V gene's germline CDR1 is SGHRS and CDR2 YFSETQ. The CDR3 nucleotides read TGCGCCAGCAGCCAAAAGCTGACAGGGGGCAATAATTCACCCCTCCACTTT. Translation: CASSQKLTGGNNSPLHF.

The genes are TRBV7-8 and TRBJ1-1; D gene uncertain. From germline, CDR1 is SGHVS and CDR2 FQNEAQ. This CDR3 comprises 14 residues. V lost 4 bases, J lost 1 base, and 10 bases lay in between. The CDR3 coding sequence is TGTGCCAGCAGCTCGGGTCCGACGAACACTGAAGCTTTCTTT. Its protein is CASSSGPTNTEAFF.

The genes are TRBV18 and TRBJ1-6; 7 nucleotides agree with TRBD1. After removal of 3 bases from V and 8 bases from J, the junction contained 4 bases not matched to a gene. Germline V gene sequence: CDR1 KGHSH, CDR2 LQKENI. This CDR3 is built from 14 residues. The DNA of the CDR3 is TGTGCCAGCTCACCCCGGGACAGTCATTCACCCCTCCACTTT. It codes for CASSPRDSHSPLHF.

The table lists this clone with a count of one. The V and J genes are TRBV7-3 and TRBJ2-7; D call uncertain. The CDR3 is 13 residues long. Germline assignment: CDR1 SGHTA and CDR2 FQGTGA. Between the trimmed V and J ends, which lost 2 bases and 6 bases, there was a span of 11 bases. The CDR3 DNA follows: TGTGCCAGCAGCTTACTTAACGGTGGCGAGCAGTACTTC. Translated, it gives CASSLLNGGEQYF.

On this clone itself: Other DNA sequences in this specimen translate into the identical CDR3. The rearrangement joins TRBV7-2 to TRBJ2-7, with D maybe TRBD1 (6 bases). Per germline, CDR1 SGHTA and CDR2 FQGNSA. The CDR3 is made up of 14 amino acids. The ends were cut back, 5 bases at V and 4 bases at J, with 15 bases in the middle. The CDR3 sequence is CASSPDRLRYEQYF. DNA for the CDR3: TGTGCCAGCAGCCCTGACAGGCTAAGGTACGAGCAGTACTTC.

This clone was observed a few times. The CDR3 DNA sequence: TGTGCCAGCAGCCGGACACATAAAAGCTCTGGAAACACCATATATTTT. Amino acids: CASSRTHKSSGNTIYF. This sequence joins TRBV7-6 and TRBJ1-3, with a weak D call TRBD1 (5 bases). The CDR3 covers 16 residues. Germline values: CDR1 SGHVS, CDR2 FNYEAQ. Between the trimmed V and J ends, which lost 5 bases and 0 bases, there was a span of 14 bases.

The chain employs TRBV27 and TRBJ2-5; possible D gene TRBD1, 5 bases. The CDR3 runs 14 residues. Trimming pared 0 bases from V and 5 bases from J, leaving 10 bases between. From germline, CDR1 is MNHEY and CDR2 SMNVEV (reference sequence). The CDR3 is CASSLSRGRETQYF. The CDR3 nucleotides read TGTGCCAGCAGTTTATCAAGGGGCAGGGAGACCCAGTACTTC.

The CDR3 sequence: CASSYGRGEQYF. The DNA for the CDR3 is TGTGCCAGCAGTTACGGGAGGGGCGAGCAGTACTTC. V gene TRBV6-2 or TRBV6-3 combines with J gene TRBJ2-7; 7 bases agree with TRBD2. V was clipped by 2 bases and J by 6 bases; unmatched bases: 1. CDR1 and CDR2 (germline): MNHEY, SVGEGT. The length of the CDR3 is 12 residues.

In this sample, this clone turned up a few times. The rearrangement links TRBV7-9 to TRBJ1-1, with D possibly matching TRBD1 (5 bases). This CDR3 has 11 residues. CDR1 SEHNR and CDR2 FQNEAQ come from the germline V gene (reference sequence). Between the trimmed V and J ends, which lost 3 bases and 10 bases, there was a span of 9 bases. CDR3 nucleotides: TGTGCCAGCAGCTTTGCAGGGTCAGCTTTCTTT. It encodes CASSFAGSAFF.

This chain joins TRBV6-5 and TRBJ1-5, with D uncertain. Between the trimmed V and J ends, which lost 0 bases and 6 bases, there was a span of 6 bases. Germline CDR1 reads MNHEY; CDR2 reads SVGAGI. The CDR3 consists of 13 residues. The CDR3, as DNA: TGTGCCAGCAGTTACTCGAACGGTCAGCCCCAGCATTTT. Translated: CASSYSNGQPQHF.

The J gene is TRBJ2-6, the V gene TRBV11-1; 11 bases map to TRBD2. Trimming took 4 bases from V and 18 from J; bases not matched to a gene: 11. Germline CDR1 is SGHAT and CDR2 is FQDESV (reference sequence). The CDR3 length is 14 residues. Here the CDR3 reads CASSSLAGGWMRTF. The CDR3 DNA follows: TGTGCCAGCAGCTCTCTAGCGGGAGGTTGGATGAGGACTTTC.

This clone was observed once. Other DNA sequences from this sample encode an identical CDR3 as well. V is TRBV28 and J is TRBJ2-7, with 7 nucleotides matching TRBD1. The CDR3 is 13 amino acids. V was clipped by 5 bases and J by 3 bases; unmatched bases: 4. The germline CDR1 and CDR2 sequences are MDHEN and SYDVKM. For the CDR3, the DNA is TGTGCCAGCAGTGTAGGGGGCGTCTACGAGCAGTACTTC. Translating it yields CASSVGGVYEQYF.

This clone was detected only a few times. V and J are TRBV5-8 and TRBJ2-7; no clear D. The CDR3 has 13 amino acids. The germline V gene encodes CDR1 SGHTS and CDR2 YDEGEE. V was cut by 2 bases and J by 1 base, with 7 bases left in between. Here the CDR3 reads CASSFVSSYEQYF. The CDR3, as DNA: TGTGCCAGCAGCTTTGTTTCTTCCTACGAGCAGTACTTC.

The sample holds one count of this clone. This chain uses TRBV6-2 or TRBV6-3 with TRBJ2-5, with 11 bases that match TRBD1. The CDR3 loop spans 20 amino acids. Losses at the gene ends were 2 bases for V and 1 base for J; bases not matched to a gene: 15. From germline, CDR1 is MNHEY and CDR2 SVGEGT. In DNA form, the CDR3 reads TGTGCCAGCAGTTACCTCCCCAGTCCCCGGGACAGGGGGATCCAAGAGACCCAGTACTTC. It translates to CASSYLPSPRDRGIQETQYF.

This chain connects TRBV4-2 to TRBJ2-2, with 7 bases identical to TRBD2. The V segment lost 4 bases and the J segment 5 bases; nucleotides outside the gene matches: 10. CDR1 LGHNA and CDR2 YNFKEQ come from the germline V gene. The CDR3 is made up of 16 amino acids. DNA for the CDR3: TGTGCCAGCAGCCCCCCAGGACTAGTAGAGACCGGGGAGCTGTTTTTT. It codes for CASSPPGLVETGELFF.

The rearrangement uses TRBV27 and TRBJ2-3; 10 bases are shared with TRBD2. The CDR3 loop spans 15 amino acids. CDR1 is MNHEY, CDR2 SMNVEV, per germline (reference sequence). Unmatched junction bases numbered 13, after V lost 8 bases and J lost 8 bases. The CDR3 sequence is CASVAGTSAPGTQYF. The CDR3 DNA reads TGTGCCAGCGTCGCTGGGACTAGCGCCCCCGGTACGCAGTATTTT.

The chain uses TRBV7-2 and TRBJ2-7; D is perhaps TRBD1 (6 bases). The CDR3 loop spans 15 amino acids. The V gene lost 4 bases and the J gene lost 0 bases, with 13 bases spanning the gap. Germline CDR1 SGHTA, CDR2 FQGNSA. The CDR3 bases are TGTGCCAGCAGCTCCAGGGGCCTTCTCTCCTACGAGCAGTACTTC. It yields the protein CASSSRGLLSYEQYF.

This clone was seen more than once but under ten times. The chain is built from TRBV19 and TRBJ1-2; D ambiguous. V was clipped by 3 bases and J by 2 bases, with 4 bases between them. Germline CDR1 and CDR2: LNHDA and SQIVND (reference sequence). The CDR3 covers 12 residues. The CDR3 spells CASSIQNYGYTF. In nucleotides, the CDR3 is TGTGCCAGTAGTATCCAGAACTATGGCTACACCTTC.

This clone was detected once. The chain links TRBV6-5 to TRBJ1-3; D gene uncertain. Germline V gives CDR1 MNHEY, CDR2 SVGAGI. CDR3 length: 14 residues. V lost 2 bases and J lost 4, with 9 bases in between. This CDR3 reads CASSYGPAGNTIYF. The DNA of the CDR3 is TGTGCCAGCAGTTACGGGCCTGCCGGAAACACCATATATTTT.

This clone appeared a single time. The J gene is TRBJ1-3, the V gene TRBV6-5; tentatively, D is TRBD1 (5 bases). The germline gives CDR1 MNHEY, CDR2 SVGAGI. CDR3 length equals 15 residues. V was pared by 7 bases and J by 4 bases, with 17 bases between. CDR3 sequence (DNA): TGTGCCAGCACCCTCCTCCCGGGGGGAGGAAACACCATATATTTT. Its translation: CASTLLPGGGNTIYF.